Reported below is one T cell receptor (beta chain). As yet, its antigen is unknown. This sample was included in a study of graft-versus-host responses after intestinal transplantation. Study overall: Anti-thymocyte globulin induction preceded approximately three years of tacrolimus and steroid maintenance in all recipients.

This CDR3 comprises 14 residues. Trimming removed 10 bases at V and 7 bases at J, with 20 bases between. Germline lookup yields CDR1 MDHEN and CDR2 SYDVKM. Repertoires were generated with immunoSEQ multiplex PCR, while TCRdb's copy carries only in-frame clones and drops some. The data show roughly 110,000 clones, with 90% to 95% seen just once and 1% to 1.5% held by the top ten. The starting material was unstimulated CD8+ T cells sorted from spleen or lymph node cells, obtained before transplant. The clonotype was recovered from a human donor who was the organ donor for an intestinal transplant. The V call is TRBV28, the J call TRBJ1-5; D call uncertain. CDR3 sequence reads: CATSYWELRQPQHF. The CDR3 DNA sequence: TGTGCCACCTCCTATTGGGAACTGCGGCAGCCCCAGCATTTT.